This is a list of T cell receptor beta chains from one sample in a study of T-cell reconstitution after alpha-beta-depleted transplantation in children. TCRdb reprocessed the PCR reads with MiXCR, giving one entry per CDR3 protein. The table includes about 900,000 distinct CDR3 sequences, around 30% detected once. The sequencing used PBMCs, mostly from graft donor cells, collected 360 days after TCRalphabeta/CD19-depleted stem cell transplant. These receptor sequences come from a boy younger than two who had a stem cell transplant for SCID, so the T cells may come from the graft donor. The CDR3 runs from the conserved cysteine through the conserved F or W. The D gene is left open where the match is weak. Only some rows state a clone size, as once, few, many or a class for expanded clones.

few	.	TRBV7-8	TRBJ2-3	CASSLVPGSDTQYF	TGTGCCAGCAGCTTAGTTCCGGGTTCAGATACGCAGTATTTT
few	.	TRBV4-1	TRBJ2-2	CASSQGRQVGPGELFF	TGCGCCAGCAGCCAAGGTCGGCAGGTTGGGCCCGGGGAGCTGTTTTTT
few	TRBD1	TRBV5-1	TRBJ2-1	CASSIRQGYEQFF	TGCGCCAGCAGCATCAGACAGGGCTATGAGCAGTTCTTC
.	.	TRBV6-5	TRBJ2-6	CASSYWDSGANVLTF	TGTGCCAGCAGTTACTGGGACTCTGGGGCCAACGTCCTGACTTTC
few	.	TRBV7-9	TRBJ1-5	CASSLFPPGYPQHF	TGTGCCAGCAGCTTATTCCCCCCCGGGTACCCCCAGCATTTT
few	.	TRBV10-3	TRBJ2-3	CAINDRGRGDTQYF	TGTGCCATCAACGATCGGGGGCGGGGAGATACGCAGTATTTT
.	TRBD1	TRBV25-1	TRBJ2-5	CASSEYRDRGWVETQYF	TGTGCCAGCAGTGAATACCGCGACAGGGGATGGGTGGAGACCCAGTACTTC
.	.	TRBV20-1	TRBJ1-2	CSAEDSRYGYTF	TGCAGTGCCGAAGACAGTCGATATGGCTACACCTTC
.	.	TRBV6-5	TRBJ1-2	CASSYLDSSWYGYTF	TGTGCCAGCAGTTACCTGGACAGCTCCTGGTATGGCTACACCTTC
many	.	TRBV28	TRBJ2-3	CATYRRSSTDTQYF	TGTGCCACATATAGGCGATCGAGCACAGATACGCAGTATTTT
.	.	TRBV28	TRBJ2-4	CANSPPTGSAKNIQYF	TGTGCCAACAGTCCGCCCACAGGGAGCGCCAAAAACATTCAGTACTTC
.	.	TRBV5-1	TRBJ2-4	CASSLAPDRGIQYF	TGCGCCAGCAGCTTGGCCCCGGACAGAGGGATTCAGTACTTC
.	.	TRBV7-2	TRBJ2-7	CASSLATGGNFEQYF	TGTGCCAGCAGCTTAGCCACAGGTGGTAACTTTGAGCAGTACTTC
few	.	TRBV29-1	TRBJ2-5	CSVPRQVGEETQYF	TGCAGCGTTCCGAGACAGGTGGGGGAGGAGACCCAGTACTTC
.	.	TRBV5-1	TRBJ1-1	CASSLRGELHTEAFF	TGCGCCAGCAGCTTGAGGGGAGAACTTCACACTGAAGCTTTCTTT
few	.	TRBV5-1	TRBJ2-2	CASSPFGDSFTGELFF	TGCGCCAGCAGCCCATTCGGTGACAGTTTCACCGGGGAGCTGTTTTTT
.	.	TRBV3-1	TRBJ2-5	CASSQFGTLQETQYF	TGTGCCAGCAGCCAATTCGGTACTCTTCAAGAGACCCAGTACTTC
few	TRBD1	TRBV5-6	TRBJ2-3	CASKTGTDTQYF	TGTGCCAGCAAGACAGGGACAGATACGCAGTATTTT
.	TRBD2	TRBV7-9	TRBJ2-1	CASSPTGGPDYNEQFF	TGTGCCAGCAGCCCAACGGGGGGGCCAGATTACAATGAGCAGTTCTTC
few	.	TRBV24-1	TRBJ2-3	CATSLRSTDTQYF	TGTGCCACCAGCTTACGGAGCACAGATACGCAGTATTTT
.	TRBD2	TRBV7-9	TRBJ2-1	CASSSPRGLAGGLQFF	TGTGCCAGCAGCTCCCCCCGTGGACTAGCGGGGGGGTTGCAGTTCTTC
few	TRBD1	TRBV2	TRBJ2-7	CASSETTRDRFF	TGTGCCAGCAGTGAGACGACCCGGGACAGGTTTTTC
.	.	TRBV6-5	TRBJ2-1	CASSYSIAYNEQFF	TGTGCCAGCAGTTACTCGATTGCGTACAATGAGCAGTTCTTC
.	TRBD1	TRBV20-1	TRBJ1-3	CSARTGGDTIYF	TGCAGTGCCAGGACAGGGGGCGACACCATATATTTT
many	.	TRBV4-1	TRBJ2-1	CASSLQRSALRNEQFF	TGCGCCAGCAGCCTTCAGCGGTCCGCCCTTCGGAATGAGCAGTTCTTC
few	.	TRBV12-5	TRBJ2-1	CASGTPGVNEQFF	TGTGCTAGTGGGACACCTGGGGTCAATGAGCAGTTCTTC
.	.	TRBV2	TRBJ1-1	CASSGQEATEAFF	TGTGCCAGCAGTGGACAGGAGGCCACTGAAGCTTTCTTT
.	TRBD1	TRBV6-2/TRBV6-3	TRBJ2-7	CASSLPADRTYEQYF	TGTGCCAGCAGCCTCCCTGCGGACAGGACCTACGAGCAGTACTTC
many	.	TRBV29-1	TRBJ1-1	CSVEDLWNTEAFF	TGCAGCGTTGAAGATCTTTGGAACACTGAAGCTTTCTTT
few	TRBD2	TRBV15	TRBJ2-1	CATSSHPGGNYNEQFF	TGTGCCACCAGCAGCCATCCGGGGGGGAACTACAATGAGCAGTTCTTC
few	.	TRBV27	TRBJ2-3	CASSPTGTRDADTQYF	TGTGCCAGCAGTCCAACCGGGACAAGAGATGCAGATACGCAGTATTTT